The clone carrying this T cell receptor (beta chain) was seen a single time. V lost 0 bases, J lost 2 bases, and 16 bases lay in between. The CDR3 length is 17 residues. Germline CDR1 is SGDLS and CDR2 is YYNGEE. For every subset, genomic DNA was evenly distributed across several immunoSEQ plates. The assay was immunoSEQ multiplex PCR, and TCRdb's table has in-frame clones only and misses some. The sample holds about 700,000 clones, about 91% seen once. This sample is part of a study of shared clonotypes between healthy human individuals. Naive CD8 cells were CD45RO-negative, positively selected for CCR7, excluding terminally differentiated effector memory CD45RA+ cells.

The source of this sequence is a man aged 25-45 years in good health. Sample: naive CD8+ T cells sorted from blood. This chain links TRBV9 with TRBJ2-3, with D unresolved. CDR3 region: CASSVGMGRQYTDTQYF. CDR3 nucleotide sequence: TGTGCCAGCAGCGTAGGAATGGGCCGCCAATACACAGATACGCAGTATTTT.